This TCR beta chain was documented in a study of cytomegalovirus exposure and HLA in healthy donors (dated by TCRdb to about 2017). Study-wide context: An earlier analysis of approximately 640 of the donors reported 250 to 350 Gb of sequence data and some 100 million unique TCR beta sequences from some 180 million T cells. Roughly 300 gigabases of sequencing data and tens of millions of unique TCR sequences made up an early release that covered around 640 HLA-typed donors. Among the approximately 400 genotyped donors, under 90% belonged to the genetic ancestry cluster associated with self-reported Caucasian donors. The aim of the study was to test whether cataloging public T cell receptors could identify signatures of past pathogen exposure. The study profiled the T cell repertoires of hundreds of subjects by immunosequencing and related them to cytomegalovirus serostatus. A separate validation cohort of roughly 130 different subjects was used in addition to the 666-subject first cohort. To predict cytomegalovirus infection status, the study combined high-throughput TCR immunosequencing, statistical association of individual TCRs with disease status, and machine learning. To study patterns of TCR occurrence, a later analysis re-analyzed previously published TCR beta repertoires from 666 donors and added high-resolution HLA genotyping. The later analysis used no new phenotypic data to find candidate immune exposures, relying instead on TCR beta sequences and their occurrence across donors. To decide whether each TCR beta V gene segment behaved as functional or pseudogenic, an earlier analysis of nearly 600 of the donors relied on high-throughput TCR beta sequencing. Alongside the repertoire data, information on donor age, sex, ethnicity and CMV serostatus was compiled. A later genetic analysis took genome-wide SNP genotypes for about 55% of the 666 donors and used that subset as a discovery cohort. All discovery cohort repertoires had been generated using a single sequencing platform. Both class I and class II loci were covered by HLA typing, at four-digit resolution. The number of donors typed differed by locus, with about 620-630 for A, B, C, DRB1 and DQB1, around 500 for DQA1, about 610 for DPA1, and 400 to 490 for DPB1. Five DR-DQ haplotypes were handled as single units for association and clustering because linkage in the cohort was strong. Across approximately 420 genotyped donors of the cohort, an average of about 240,000 unique TCR beta nucleotide sequences per donor were sequenced, and around 19% of those sequences were non-productive.

V and J are truncated by 5 bases and 6 bases respectively, leaving an intervening sequence of 16 bases. The CDR3, from cysteine to phenylalanine, totals 14 residues. The CDR3 DNA has 42 bases and is translated from base 1. In the germline V gene (reference sequence), CDR1 corresponds to SEHNR and CDR2 to FQNEAQ. In regard to this clone: What this receptor recognizes is not known. One base away there is no much larger clone; base qualities are not given.

The cohort consisted of fewer than 700 healthy bone marrow donors. At the time of sampling, all cohort members were nominally healthy, though unrecorded immune exposures were likely present. The donor tested CMV seronegative and was one of the 352 seronegative cohort members. A peripheral blood sample was collected from each donor, and TCR beta sequencing was performed on peripheral blood mononuclear cells. Genomic DNA was extracted from the blood cell samples with the Qiagen DNeasy Blood Extraction Kit. Findings and caveats that apply to the study as a whole: Cytomegalovirus status was reported to be diagnosed by the classifier with high specificity and sensitivity in both the original and validation cohorts. In a later analysis, the rate of TCR association differed among HLA loci, with DRB1 alleles having the most associated TCRs and HLA-C alleles having the fewest. A later analysis reported that several top co-occurrence clusters appeared linked to parvovirus B19, influenza, CMV and Epstein-Barr virus. A few of the identified cytomegalovirus-associated TCR beta chains were confirmed in vitro to be specific for cytomegalovirus antigens. The presence/absence analyses assumed that sequencing depth was roughly uniform across donors, and that assumption may not be true. Some IMGT-functional V segments, including TRBV6-2 and TRBV6-3, could not be told apart with the 87-base-pair reads, so those segments were excluded. Only TCR beta chains were sequenced in this cohort, and the absence of alpha or paired-chain data limited detectable features. According to a later analysis, most CMV-associated TCR beta chains appeared to be HLA-restricted, and the HLA associations seemed to be driven largely by CMV exposure. Correlated functional status among segregating V segments might reflect linkage disequilibrium, but an unknown experimental factor could not be ruled out. At a false discovery rate of 0.05, a later analysis linked 15,000 to 20,000 TCR beta sequences to specific HLA alleles. Compared with the roughly 670-donor mean, donors in an Asian-associated ancestry cluster had fewer N-insertions in productive TCRs, according to a later genetic analysis. It was suggested by the authors that the approach could potentially be generalized to other disease states and immunological phenotypes. A later analysis found that HLA-associated TCR beta chains were more clonally expanded and had lower generation probabilities than equally common non-associated chains. A later genetic analysis associated a missense DCLRE1C variant with V-gene and J-gene trimming of TCR beta chains, and an independent cohort replicated the association. Immune exposure information for the cohort was limited to CMV serostatus. A further reported finding was that TCR beta sequences accurately predicted the HLA-A and HLA-B alleles for most subjects in the first cohort. A cluster of highly shared sequence variants was judged likely to be a technical artifact of the sequencing pipeline. Strong co-occurrence of HLA alleles, especially DR and DQ, made assigning TCR associations to individual alleles difficult. The study listed over 150 TCR beta chains as associated with cytomegalovirus. The earlier analysis of approximately 590 of the donors excluded roughly 17 rarely observed V segments, including chromosome 9 orphons, because counts were too low. In an earlier analysis of approximately 590 of the donors, most TCR beta V segments were observed in productive rearrangements about 87% or about 30% of the time, broadly matching IMGT annotations. Most TCR sequences were seen in very few donors, while some public TCRs were found in many individuals. Because HLA typing was unavailable for some donors at each locus, only the typed subset was used in association tests.

Libraries were made using the immunoSEQ multiplex PCR assay. A mixture of 60 forward primers for TCR Vbeta segments and 13 reverse primers for TCR Jbeta segments was used in the multiplex PCR. A multiplex PCR assay on genomic DNA amplified the CDR3 region of rearranged TCR beta genes. The amplified TCR beta libraries were sequenced on the Illumina HiSeq System as 87-base-pair reads. The authors processed their data as follows. A later analysis tallied roughly 80 million unique TCR beta chains across the 666 repertoires, and around 12 million of those chains were shared by two or more donors. Raw reads were error-corrected and collapsed into unique sequences by a nearest-neighbor algorithm in which closely related sequences were merged to remove PCR and sequencing errors. To assign V, D and J gene segments, CDR3 sequences were aligned to IMGT reference sequences. For a sequence to be retained, a match of at least six nucleotides to both a V gene segment and a J gene segment was required. A rearrangement was called productive if the CDR3 had no stop codons and remained in frame with V and J, and every other rearrangement was called non-productive. CDR3 was defined by IMGT convention, running from the second conserved V-encoded cysteine to the conserved J-encoded phenylalanine. The earlier analysis of 550 to 650 of the donors excluded any sequence lacking an unambiguous match to a single V gene segment. An earlier analysis of several hundred of the donors classified V segments as functional when productive rearrangements were above 56.7% and as segregating when the standard deviation between donors was above 5%. A statistical classification framework was developed to diagnose cytomegalovirus status using the catalog of TCR beta chain sequences. A later analysis assigned V and J genes by comparing TCR nucleotide sequences with IMGT/GENE-DB human TR gene sequences. The TCRdist pipeline was used in a later analysis to assign CDR3 sequences and most-parsimonious VDJ recombination scenarios. A later analysis defined each TCR beta chain by its CDR3 amino acid sequence plus V-gene family, and excluded reads lacking a unique V-gene family. As a way to deal with suspected cross-contamination and a sequencing artifact, a later analysis dropped under 600 nucleotide sequences that were highly shared and had low generation probability. In a later analysis, a clonal expansion index was calculated for each public chain from normalized within-repertoire ranks of inferred template counts. Generation probabilities in a later analysis came from a VDJ recombination model fitted to out-of-frame rearrangements, and those results were checked against IGoR. In a later analysis, hypergeometric tests were used to score TCR-TCR, TCR-HLA and TCR-CMV co-occurrence, with a repertoire-size bias correction applied to TCR pairs. A later analysis estimated false discovery rates by permuting HLA or CMV assignments 20 times. In a later analysis, co-occurring TCRs were grouped with DBSCAN, and TCRdist sequence similarity was added when clustering was performed within HLA-allele-positive subsets. For co-occurrence clustering, repertoires with fewer than 30,000 or more than 120,000 public chains were excluded, along with a handful of repertoires with anomalous nucleotide sharing. As stored in TCRdb, this immuneACCESS dataset retains in-frame rearrangements with V and J assigned. A fraction of the clones does not appear; measured against another copy, unresolved V genes explain less than half of the discrepancy, and the remainder lacks a known reason. The D gene and trimming were derived from the DNA, and the V and J assignments and clone size from that table. The sample contains about 170,000 clones, over 60% of them found a single time. Approximately 1.5% of the sample is in the top ten clones.

The sequence was obtained from a girl aged 5 to 17 in good health and CMV-seronegative. Sequenced: PBMCs. The rearranged chain carries TRBV7-9 and TRBJ1-1, with no reliable assignment of the D segment. CDR3 reads: CASSRSGELAEAFF. The nucleotide sequence reads TGTGCCAGCAGCCGCTCGGGTGAACTGGCTGAAGCTTTCTTT. Extended through the reference TRBV7-9 and TRBJ1-1 proteins, this CDR3 yields the full variable domain: DTGVSQNPRHKITKRGQNVTFRCDPISEHNRLYWYRQTLGQGPEFLTYFQNEAQLEKSRLLSDRFSAERPKGSFSTLEIQRTEQGDSAMYLCASSRSGELAEAFFGQGTRLTVV.